The 29 T cell receptor beta chains presented below share a single source sample, sequenced in a study of blood T cell repertoires in COVID-19. The data were produced by immunoSEQ multiplex PCR, yet TCRdb's version contains in-frame clones alone and is incomplete. The sample comprises some 200,000 clones, around 84% of which are singletons, and 13% to 15% rests with the top ten. Sequencing was performed on peripheral blood. All receptors come from a man aged 30 to 39 with active or convalescent COVID-19.

This rearrangement joins TRBV12-5 to TRBJ2-7, with 8 bases fitting TRBD1. The germline gives CDR1 LGHNT, CDR2 FRNRAP. Trimming took 4 bases from V and 3 from J; bases not matched to a gene: 8. The CDR3 totals 15 residues. The CDR3 nucleotides are TGTGCTAGTGGTTCGCCGGACAGGGCAGGCTACGAGCAGTACTTC. The encoded protein is CASGSPDRAGYEQYF.

This chain connects TRBV28 to TRBJ2-1, with 8 bases matching TRBD2. The CDR3 totals 15 residues. Germline V lookup: CDR1 MDHEN, CDR2 SYDVKM. V lost 5 bases, J lost 8 bases, and 11 bases stayed unmatched. This CDR3 is CASSGPGAGGYEQFF. CDR3 sequence (DNA): TGTGCCAGCAGTGGGCCGGGTGCGGGGGGCTATGAGCAGTTCTTC.

This sequence joins TRBV5-1 and TRBJ2-3; D gene unclear. CDR3 size: 15 residues. Germline V gene lookup returns CDR1 SGHRS and CDR2 YFSETQ. Trimming stripped 0 bases from V and 0 bases from J, with 8 bases between. CDR3 coding DNA: TGCGCCAGCAGCTTGGGACTTCTCAGCACAGATACGCAGTATTTT. It specifies CASSLGLLSTDTQYF. The full variable domain, in which reference TRBV5-1 and TRBJ2-3 provide the parts outside the CDR3, is KAGVTQTPRYLIKTRGQQVTLSCSPISGHRSVSWYQQTPGQGLQFLFEYFSETQRNKGNFPGRFSGRQFSNSRSEMNVSTLELGDSALYLCASSLGLLSTDTQYFGPGTRLTVL.

The chain uses TRBV5-1 and TRBJ2-2; tentative D call: TRBD2 (6 bases). Germline V gene data show CDR1 as SGHRS and CDR2 as YFSETQ. Trimming left V 3 bases short and J 0 bases short, with 15 bases between. CDR3 length equals 17 residues. CDR3: CASSSGRSNSNTGELFF. The CDR3 DNA sequence: TGCGCCAGCAGCTCGGGGAGGTCTAACTCGAACACCGGGGAGCTGTTTTTT.

V is TRBV6-5 and J is TRBJ1-5; 7 bases are shared with TRBD1. V was clipped by 8 bases and J by 0 bases; unmatched bases: 7. The germline gives CDR1 MNHEY, CDR2 SVGAGI. The CDR3 contains 15 residues. CDR3: CASAPDRVSNQPQHF. For the CDR3, the DNA is TGTGCCAGCGCACCAGACAGGGTTAGCAATCAGCCCCAGCATTTT.

V gene TRBV6-5 combines with J gene TRBJ1-4; TRBD1 aligns across 8 bases. This CDR3 spans 14 amino acids. CDR1 and CDR2 from the germline V gene are MNHEY and SVGAGI. Unmatched junction bases numbered 6, after V lost 7 bases and J lost 5 bases. CDR3 sequence: CASIRGQGNEKLFF. CDR3 nucleotide sequence: TGTGCCAGCATTCGAGGACAGGGAAATGAAAAACTGTTTTTT.

This chain connects TRBV7-2 to TRBJ1-5, with no clear D. Germline CDR1 reads SGHTA; CDR2 reads FQGNSA. With 6 bases removed from V and 0 bases from J, the gap between germline ends came to 6 bases. The CDR3 is made up of 13 amino acids. This CDR3 is CASRRDSNQPQHF. As DNA, the CDR3 is TGTGCCAGCAGACGAGATAGCAATCAGCCCCAGCATTTT.

The rearrangement uses TRBV28 and TRBJ1-5, with D possibly matching TRBD1 (5 bases). This CDR3 contains 13 residues. V was pared by 4 bases and J by 3 bases, with 7 bases between. The V gene's germline CDR1 is MDHEN and CDR2 SYDVKM. The CDR3 sequence: CASSWGVNQPQHF. The CDR3 region has the DNA TGTGCCAGCAGTTGGGGGGTCAATCAGCCCCAGCATTTT.

The chain couples TRBV7-2 to TRBJ2-5; TRBD2 agrees at 9 bases. Germline values: CDR1 SGHTA, CDR2 FQGNSA. V shed 4 bases and J 6 bases; nucleotides not matched to a gene: 12. The CDR3 extends over 16 amino acids. This CDR3 is CASSSAAGGGRKTQYF. The DNA for the CDR3 is TGTGCCAGCAGCTCCGCCGCGGGAGGGGGGCGGAAGACCCAGTACTTC.

The chain has TRBV10-2 and TRBJ1-3; 7 bases align to TRBD1. With V trimmed by 9 bases and J by 4 bases, 9 bases remained unmatched. The CDR3 is 14 amino acids. Per germline, CDR1 WSHSY and CDR2 SAAADI. The CDR3 nucleotides read TGCGCCAGTAGACAGGGATTCGCCGGAAACACCATATATTTT. It yields the protein CASRQGFAGNTIYF.

J is TRBJ2-1 and V is TRBV7-9; 9 positions match TRBD1. Germline CDR1 is SEHNR and CDR2 is FQNEAQ (reference sequence). The CDR3 is made up of 16 amino acids. V shed 5 bases and J 0 bases; nucleotides not matched to a gene: 5. The CDR3 nucleotides read TGTGCCAGCAGCCTCCTGACAGGGGGCTCCTACAATGAGCAGTTCTTC. Protein sequence: CASSLLTGGSYNEQFF.

The chain employs TRBV5-1 and TRBJ1-6; 8 nucleotides agree with TRBD1. Germline CDR1 is SGHRS and CDR2 is YFSETQ. CDR3 length: 15 residues. Trimming at V came to 4 bases and at J to 2 bases, leaving 2 bases not matched to a gene. CDR3 sequence (DNA): TGCGCCAGCAGCACGGACAGGGCCTATAATTCACCCCTCCACTTT. Amino acid sequence: CASSTDRAYNSPLHF.

The chain is built from TRBV2 and TRBJ1-4; possible D gene TRBD1, 6 bases. From germline, CDR1 is SNHLY and CDR2 FYNNEI. The CDR3 sequence is 16 residues long. V was pared by 2 bases and J by 7 bases, with 17 bases between. The CDR3 sequence: CASSEYLGAIGEKLFF. The CDR3 DNA sequence: TGTGCCAGCAGTGAATATTTGGGGGCAATAGGTGAAAAACTGTTTTTT.

This clone is a singleton in its sample. This chain's CDR3 is CASSQPDRGSPNYGYTF. Here the CDR3 DNA reads TGTGCCAGCAGCCAACCGGACAGGGGGTCCCCTAACTATGGCTACACCTTC. The rearrangement uses TRBV14 and TRBJ1-2; 10 bases map to TRBD1. Germline CDR1 and CDR2: SGHDN and FVKESK. The CDR3 length is 17 residues. V dropped 2 bases and J dropped 0; count of bases not matched to a gene: 6. Combining the CDR3 with reference TRBV14 and TRBJ1-2 gives the whole variable domain EAGVTQFPSHSVIEKGQTVTLRCDPISGHDNLYWYRRVMGKEIKFLLHFVKESKQDESGMPNNRFLAERTGGTYSTLKVQPAELEDSGVYFCASSQPDRGSPNYGYTFGSGTRLTVV.

V is TRBV5-3 and J is TRBJ1-5; 8 nucleotides match TRBD1. TRBV5-3 is noted as an ORF with a role that remains uncertain. The CDR3 length is 16 residues. V was pared by 2 bases and J by 2 bases, with 6 bases of the junction left unmatched. The CDR3 spells CARSFGQGNGNQPQHF. CDR3 in DNA: TGTGCCAGAAGCTTCGGACAGGGCAACGGCAATCAGCCCCAGCATTTT.

As for this clone: Within the sample, other DNA sequences also encode this same CDR3. CDR3 in amino acids: CASSSGLAGGTDTQYF. Here the CDR3 DNA reads TGTGCCAGCAGCTCGGGACTAGCGGGAGGGACAGATACGCAGTATTTT. The chain carries TRBV7-9 and TRBJ2-3; 16 bases line up with TRBD2. This CDR3 has 16 amino acids. Losses at the gene ends were 4 bases for V and 3 bases for J; bases not matched to a gene: 1. The germline gives CDR1 SEHNR, CDR2 FQNEAQ (reference sequence).

The genes are TRBV3-1 (or the pseudogene TRBV3-2) and TRBJ2-1; 8 nucleotides align to TRBD2. The length of the CDR3 is 17 residues. Germline V gene lookup returns CDR1 LGHDT and CDR2 YNNKEL (reference sequence). V shed 1 base, J shed 0 bases, and the junction held 5 bases outside the gene matches. The CDR3 region has the DNA TGTGCCAGCAGCCAAGTCAGGCGGGGGGCCTCCTACAATGAGCAGTTCTTC. As protein: CASSQVRRGASYNEQFF.

The V gene is TRBV3-1 (or the pseudogene TRBV3-2), the J gene TRBJ2-4; no firm D call. V was clipped by 8 bases and J by 0 bases, with 8 bases between them. CDR1 and CDR2 (germline): LGHDT, YNNKEL (reference sequence). This CDR3 comprises 13 residues. CDR3 DNA sequence: TGTGCCAGCCAACCAGGAGCCAAAAACATTCAGTACTTC. Residues: CASQPGAKNIQYF.

The chain uses TRBV7-3 and TRBJ2-1; a possible D gene is TRBD1 (6 bases). The V end lost 2 bases, the J end lost 0 bases, and 8 bases lay between the germline ends. The CDR3 loop spans 15 amino acids. Germline V gene sequence: CDR1 SGHTA, CDR2 FQGTGA. The DNA for the CDR3 is TGTGCCAGCAGCTTAGGGACATACTCCTACAATGAGCAGTTCTTC. It codes for CASSLGTYSYNEQFF.

The rearrangement uses TRBV5-5 and TRBJ1-2; no clear D. The CDR3 spans 15 residues. Trimming took 0 bases from V and 0 from J, leaving 9 bases between them. CDR1 SGHKS and CDR2 YYEKEE come from the germline V gene (reference sequence). The CDR3 loop is CASSLVANTNYGYTF. The CDR3, as DNA: TGTGCCAGCAGCTTGGTAGCGAACACTAACTATGGCTACACCTTC.

The rearrangement uses TRBV2 and TRBJ2-5; tentatively, D is TRBD1 (5 bases). The germline CDR1 and CDR2 sequences are SNHLY and FYNNEI. The CDR3 spans 15 residues. V gave up 4 bases and J gave up 2 bases, with 14 bases separating them. CDR3: CASSVRRASQETQYF. The CDR3 DNA is TGTGCCAGCAGTGTCCGCAGGGCTTCACAAGAGACCCAGTACTTC.

CDR3 sequence: CAWRSPSGVSGEKLFF. In DNA form, the CDR3 reads TGTGCCTGGAGAAGCCCCTCAGGGGTGTCAGGTGAAAAACTGTTTTTT. The chain is built from TRBV30 and TRBJ1-4, with D perhaps TRBD1 (6 bases). The CDR3 spans 16 residues. CDR1 GTSNPN and CDR2 SVGIG come from the germline V gene (reference sequence). V was pared by 3 bases and J by 7 bases, with 21 bases between. Full variable domain (outside the CDR3, taken from reference TRBV30 and TRBJ1-4): SQTIHQWPATLVQPVGSPLSLECTVEGTSNPNLYWYRQAAGRGLQLLFYSVGIGQISSEVPQNLSASRPQDRQFILSSKKLLLSDSGFYLCAWRSPSGVSGEKLFFGSGTQLSVL.

On this clone itself: Germline and junction disagree at one end, which may indicate a read error. The chain couples TRBV7-3 to TRBJ2-1, with TRBD2 matching over 10 bases. There are 15 residues in the CDR3. Germline V CDR1 and CDR2: SGHTA, FQGTGA. As DNA, the CDR3 is TGTGCCAGCAGTTTAAGCGGGGGGGTCTACGAGGAGCAGTTCTTC. It codes for CASSLSGGVYEEQFF.

This clone came up once. Written as DNA, the CDR3 is TGTGCCAGTAGCCTCAGGACAGGGGGCATCAGGGATACGCAGTATTTT. Translating gives CASSLRTGGIRDTQYF. The chain combines TRBV19 with TRBJ2-3, with 11 bases identical to TRBD1. This CDR3 spans 16 amino acids. The germline V gene has CDR1 LNHDA and CDR2 SQIVND (reference sequence). Trimming removed 6 bases from V and 6 bases from J; junction bases left unmatched: 11.

The chain links TRBV15 to TRBJ1-2; D not certain. The ends were cut back, 2 bases at V and 8 bases at J, with 6 bases in the middle. CDR3 size: 11 residues. Germline V gene sequence: CDR1 LNHNV, CDR2 YYDKDF (reference sequence). The DNA for the CDR3 is TGTGCCACCAGCAGACAACAGGGCTACACCTTC. This gives the protein CATSRQQGYTF.

The V gene is TRBV12-5, the J gene TRBJ1-1; D is perhaps TRBD1 (5 bases). The CDR3 covers 13 residues. The germline V gene encodes CDR1 LGHNT and CDR2 FRNRAP. V was clipped by 8 bases and J by 1 base, with 11 bases between them. The CDR3 region is CASQGEANTEAFF. Written as DNA, the CDR3 is TGTGCTAGTCAAGGGGAGGCGAACACTGAAGCTTTCTTT.

V gene TRBV10-3 combines with J gene TRBJ1-5; D unresolved. CDR1 is ENHRY and CDR2 is SYGVKD in the germline V gene. Trimming pared 0 bases from V and 3 bases from J, leaving 12 bases between. The CDR3 spans 16 residues. The CDR3 loop reads CAISESTRQLNQPQHF. CDR3 bases: TGTGCCATCAGTGAGTCGACGAGGCAGCTCAATCAGCCCCAGCATTTT.

V usage is TRBV18 and J usage is TRBJ1-3; D not certain. This CDR3 comprises 17 residues. The ends were cut back, 3 bases at V and 0 bases at J, with 15 bases in the middle. The germline V gene encodes CDR1 KGHSH and CDR2 LQKENI. The CDR3 spells CASSPLPVSGSGNTIYF. CDR3 bases: TGTGCCAGCTCACCCTTACCTGTGTCCGGCTCTGGAAACACCATATATTTT.

V gene TRBV4-3 combines with J gene TRBJ1-5; D is unclear. This CDR3 is built from 14 residues. The ends were cut back, 0 bases at V and 3 bases at J, with 6 bases in the middle. Germline lookup yields CDR1 LGHNA and CDR2 YSLEER. The CDR3 loop reads CASSQDQVNQPQHF. CDR3 nucleotides: TGCGCCAGCAGCCAAGATCAGGTCAATCAGCCCCAGCATTTT.